What follows are 18 T cell receptor beta chains derived from one specimen sequenced in a study of blood T cell repertoires in COVID-19. The repertoire was sequenced with immunoSEQ multiplex PCR; TCRdb's copy has only in-frame clones and lacks some. The data hold some 47,000 clones, with roughly nine tenths observed a single time. The sample taken for sequencing was peripheral blood. All receptors come from a woman older than 75 in a cohort sampled during active or convalescent COVID-19.

This rearrangement joins TRBV19 to TRBJ1-2, with 12 bases fitting TRBD1. The V gene end was trimmed by 9 bases and the J gene end by 7 bases; junction bases not matched to a gene: 6. Germline V CDR1 and CDR2: LNHDA, SQIVND (reference sequence). This CDR3 region has 13 residues. DNA of the CDR3: TGTGCCAGCAGGGACAGGGGGCGCGGTGGCTACACCTTC. As protein: CASRDRGRGGYTF.

V gene TRBV5-5 combines with J gene TRBJ1-3, with D possibly being TRBD1 (5 bases). The CDR3 length is 18 residues. Looked up from germline, CDR1 is SGHKS and CDR2 is YYEKEE (reference sequence). V dropped 2 bases and J dropped 0 bases, with 18 bases sitting between them. CDR3 residues: CASSFRGAGLFSGNTIYF. The CDR3 DNA sequence: TGTGCCAGCAGCTTCCGCGGGGCGGGGCTCTTCTCTGGAAACACCATATATTTT.

The chain recombines TRBV7-3 with TRBJ1-1; D call uncertain. Germline values: CDR1 SGHTA, CDR2 FQGTGA. Trimming pared 5 bases from V and 0 bases from J, leaving 7 bases between. CDR3 length: 13 residues. The CDR3 loop is CASSAEVNTEAFF. In nucleotides, the CDR3 is TGTGCCAGCAGCGCCGAGGTGAACACTGAAGCTTTCTTT.

The chain couples TRBV19 to TRBJ1-2; 8 bases are shared with TRBD1. Looked up from germline, CDR1 is LNHDA and CDR2 is SQIVND (reference sequence). V lost 5 bases to trimming and J lost 3 bases; unmatched junction nucleotides: 2. CDR3 length equals 13 residues. The CDR3 is CASSPGGDYGYTF. For the CDR3, the DNA is TGTGCCAGTAGTCCAGGGGGCGACTATGGCTACACCTTC.

V usage is TRBV4-1 and J usage is TRBJ2-1, with a weak D call TRBD2 (6 bases). The CDR3 extends over 14 amino acids. CDR1 is MGHRA, CDR2 YSYEKL, per germline. V was pared by 4 bases and J by 8 bases, with 15 bases between. The CDR3 nucleotides are TGCGCCAGCAGCCCTCCCCTGCGGGATCATGAGCAGTTCTTC. Protein product: CASSPPLRDHEQFF.

Only one count was recorded for this clone. The CDR3 DNA sequence: TGCGCCAGCGGGACAGGGGGCGCGACAGATACGCAGTATTTT. Amino acids: CASGTGGATDTQYF. The chain carries TRBV5-1 and TRBJ2-3, with 12 nucleotides matching TRBD1. Germline assignment: CDR1 SGHRS and CDR2 YFSETQ. The V and J ends lost 7 bases and 3 bases, in that order; junction bases with no gene match: 3. This CDR3 spans 14 amino acids.

This clone was seen more than once but under ten times. The chain has TRBV10-2 and TRBJ2-7, with D maybe TRBD1 (5 bases). Germline V gives CDR1 WSHSY, CDR2 SAAADI. The CDR3 contains 11 residues. Trimming cost V 3 bases and J 7 bases, with 7 bases left between them. The CDR3 DNA follows: TGCGCCAGCAGTGACAACAGGGAGCAGTACTTC. Its protein product is CASSDNREQYF.

This sequence joins TRBV12-3 or TRBV12-4 and TRBJ1-2; 7 bases line up with TRBD1. With 3 bases clipped from V and 4 bases from J, the junction kept 2 bases outside the gene matches. The CDR3 has 13 amino acids. The CDR3 DNA sequence: TGTGCCAGCAGTTTGGGGACAGTCTATGGCTACACCTTC. Protein sequence: CASSLGTVYGYTF.

The chain is built from TRBV6-4 and TRBJ2-7; 10 bases fit TRBD2. Germline V gives CDR1 MRHNA, CDR2 SNTAGT. V gave up 6 bases and J gave up 2 bases; unmatched junction bases: 10. This CDR3 has 16 amino acids. DNA of the CDR3: TGTGCCAGCAGAAATATAGCGGGGGGTGGGACCTACGAGCAGTACTTC. Its protein is CASRNIAGGGTYEQYF.

This sequence joins TRBV18 and TRBJ2-1; TRBD2 matches 8 bases. V lost 3 bases to trimming and J lost 6 bases; unmatched junction nucleotides: 1. The CDR3 spans 13 residues. Germline V lookup: CDR1 KGHSH, CDR2 LQKENI. For the CDR3, the DNA is TGTGCCAGCTCACCCGGACTAGCCAATGAGCAGTTCTTC. Translation gives CASSPGLANEQFF.

The chain joins TRBV2 to TRBJ2-1; D not certain. The CDR3 is made up of 16 amino acids. V gave up 2 bases and J gave up 4 bases, with 15 bases separating them. Per germline, CDR1 SNHLY and CDR2 FYNNEI. CDR3 amino acids: CASSESGTVIYNEQFF. The CDR3 DNA is TGTGCCAGCAGTGAAAGTGGTACAGTAATATACAATGAGCAGTTCTTC.

The V and J genes are TRBV3-1 (or the pseudogene TRBV3-2) and TRBJ2-3; 8 bases fit TRBD2. The CDR3 spans 15 residues. The V gene's germline CDR1 is LGHDT and CDR2 YNNKEL (reference sequence). V dropped 7 bases and J dropped 2; count of bases not matched to a gene: 8. In nucleotides, the CDR3 is TGTGCCAGCACCCCCCAAGCGGGGGTCACAGATACGCAGTATTTT. Translated, it gives CASTPQAGVTDTQYF.

The chain employs TRBV2 and TRBJ1-2; 7 bases map to TRBD1. V dropped 10 bases and J dropped 7; count of bases not matched to a gene: 15. Per germline, CDR1 SNHLY and CDR2 FYNNEI. The CDR3 has 14 residues. Written as DNA, the CDR3 is TGTGCCACTACTCTGGGGACAGCCCAACCTGGCTACACCTTC. It encodes CATTLGTAQPGYTF.

The chain uses TRBV7-9 and TRBJ1-3, with D unresolved. V was trimmed by 2 bases and J by 3 bases, leaving 11 bases between them. Germline CDR1 SEHNR, CDR2 FQNEAQ (reference sequence). The CDR3 consists of 15 residues. In DNA form, the CDR3 reads TGTGCCAGCAGCTTATCTTACCTCGGTGGAAACACCATATATTTT. Translating it yields CASSLSYLGGNTIYF.

The table lists this clone with a few counts. The chain carries TRBV30 and TRBJ1-5, with TRBD1 matching 9 bases. The V and J ends lost 2 bases and 5 bases, in that order; junction bases with no gene match: 10. The CDR3 spans 16 residues. Germline V gene data show CDR1 as GTSNPN and CDR2 as SVGIG (reference sequence). The CDR3 DNA reads as TGTGCCTGGAGTCCTACCTACAGGGGGCGAGATCAGCCCCAGCATTTT. This translates into CAWSPTYRGRDQPQHF.

This clone was seen a few times. This chain uses TRBV11-3 with TRBJ2-5; D is uncertain. Germline V lookup: CDR1 SGHNT, CDR2 YENEEA. V lost 2 bases, J lost 5 bases, and 9 bases lay in between. The CDR3 consists of 13 residues. The DNA for the CDR3 is TGTGCCAGCAGCTTAAATTTGCGGGAGACCCAGTACTTC. It encodes CASSLNLRETQYF.

V and J are TRBV7-2 and TRBJ2-5, with D unclear. From germline, CDR1 is SGHTA and CDR2 FQGNSA. This CDR3 has 13 amino acids. Trimming removed 4 bases at V and 4 bases at J, with 10 bases between. This CDR3 reads CASSSVGRETQYF. Here the CDR3 DNA reads TGTGCCAGCAGCTCCGTCGGTAGAGAGACCCAGTACTTC. Together with reference TRBV7-2 and TRBJ2-5, the CDR3 gives the full variable domain: GAGVSQSPSNKVTEKGKDVELRCDPISGHTALYWYRQSLGQGLEFLIYFQGNSAPDKSGLPSDRFSAERTGGSVSTLTIQRTQQEDSAVYLCASSSVGRETQYFGPGTRLLVL.

This clone was recorded once. The V gene is TRBV6-2 or TRBV6-3, the J gene TRBJ2-3; a possible D gene is TRBD1 (5 bases). CDR1 is MNHEY and CDR2 is SVGEGT in the germline V gene. V lost 6 bases and J 0 bases, leaving 13 bases between the germline ends. This CDR3 has 15 residues. This chain's CDR3 is CASRPIWGSTDTQYF. The CDR3 DNA is TGTGCCAGCAGACCTATTTGGGGCAGCACAGATACGCAGTATTTT.